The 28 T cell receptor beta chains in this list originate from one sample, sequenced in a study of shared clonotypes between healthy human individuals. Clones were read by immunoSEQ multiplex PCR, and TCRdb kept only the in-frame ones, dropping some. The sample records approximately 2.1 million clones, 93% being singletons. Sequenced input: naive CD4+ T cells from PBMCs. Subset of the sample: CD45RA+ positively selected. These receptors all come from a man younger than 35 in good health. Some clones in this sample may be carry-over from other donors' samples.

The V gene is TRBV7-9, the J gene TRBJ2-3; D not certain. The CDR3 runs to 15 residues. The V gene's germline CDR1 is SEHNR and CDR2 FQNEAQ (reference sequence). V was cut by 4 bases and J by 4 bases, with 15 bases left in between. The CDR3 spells CASSSRTAEADTQYF. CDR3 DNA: TGTGCCAGCAGCTCCCGGACCGCGGAAGCAGATACGCAGTATTTT.

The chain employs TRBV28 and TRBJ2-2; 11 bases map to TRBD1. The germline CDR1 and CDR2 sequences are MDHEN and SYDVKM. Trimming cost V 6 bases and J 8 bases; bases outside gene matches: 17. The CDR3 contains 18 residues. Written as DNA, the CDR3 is TGTGCCAGCAGGCGAATGGGCGGGACAGGGGGACCCGAGGGGGAGCTGTTTTTT. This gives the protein CASRRMGGTGGPEGELFF.

CDR3 in amino acids: CASRFRGGQLQETQYF. The CDR3 nucleotides are TGTGCCAGCAGATTCAGGGGGGGACAGCTCCAAGAGACCCAGTACTTC. This chain uses TRBV7-9 with TRBJ2-5; D is tentatively TRBD1 or TRBD2 (7 bases each). CDR1 is SEHNR, CDR2 FQNEAQ, per germline (reference sequence). The CDR3 runs 16 residues. The V gene lost 6 bases and the J gene lost 1 base, with 18 bases spanning the gap.

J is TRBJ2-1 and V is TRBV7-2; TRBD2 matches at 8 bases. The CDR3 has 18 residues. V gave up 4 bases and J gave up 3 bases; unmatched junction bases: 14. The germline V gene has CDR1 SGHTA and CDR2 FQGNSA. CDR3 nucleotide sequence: TGTGCCAGCAGCTCAAAGGGCAGAGCGGGAGTGGGCTACAATGAGCAGTTCTTC. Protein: CASSSKGRAGVGYNEQFF.

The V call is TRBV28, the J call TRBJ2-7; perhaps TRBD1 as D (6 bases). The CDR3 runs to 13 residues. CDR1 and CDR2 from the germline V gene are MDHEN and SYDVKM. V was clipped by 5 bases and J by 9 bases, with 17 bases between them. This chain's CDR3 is CASSPSDSPGQYF. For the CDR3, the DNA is TGTGCCAGCAGTCCCTCGGACAGCCCAGGGCAGTACTTC. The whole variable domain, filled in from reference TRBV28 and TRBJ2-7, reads DVKVTQSSRYLVKRTGEKVFLECVQDMDHENMFWYRQDPGLGLRLIYFSYDVKMKEKGDIPEGYSVSREKKERFSLILESASTNQTSMYLCASSPSDSPGQYFGPGTRLTVT.

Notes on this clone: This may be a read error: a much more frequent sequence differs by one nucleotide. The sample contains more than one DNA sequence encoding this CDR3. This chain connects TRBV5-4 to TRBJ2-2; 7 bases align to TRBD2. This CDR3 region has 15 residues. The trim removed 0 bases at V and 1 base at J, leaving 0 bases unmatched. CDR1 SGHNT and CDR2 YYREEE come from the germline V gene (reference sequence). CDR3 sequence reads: CASSLASGNTGELFF. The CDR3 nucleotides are TGTGCCAGCAGCTTGGCTAGCGGGAACACCGGGGAGCTGTTTTTT. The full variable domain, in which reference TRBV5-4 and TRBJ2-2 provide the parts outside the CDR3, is ETGVTQSPTHLIKTRGQQVTLRCSSQSGHNTVSWYQQALGQGPQFIFQYYREEENGRGNFPPRFSGLQFPNYSSELNVNALELDDSALYLCASSLASGNTGELFFGEGSRLTVL.

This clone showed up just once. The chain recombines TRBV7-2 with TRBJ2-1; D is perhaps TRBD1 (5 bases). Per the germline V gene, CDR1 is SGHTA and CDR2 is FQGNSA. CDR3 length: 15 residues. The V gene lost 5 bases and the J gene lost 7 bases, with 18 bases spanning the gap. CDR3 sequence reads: CASSTPGASGNEQFF. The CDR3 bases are TGTGCCAGCAGCACCCCTGGGGCTTCAGGGAATGAGCAGTTCTTC.

CDR3 amino acids: CASSERTGFSSYEQYF. CDR3 nucleotide sequence: TGTGCCAGCAGTGAGAGGACAGGATTCTCCTCCTACGAGCAGTACTTC. The V and J genes are TRBV6-1 and TRBJ2-7; 7 nucleotides agree with TRBD1. Losses at the gene ends were 3 bases for V and 0 bases for J; bases not matched to a gene: 8. This CDR3 comprises 16 residues. Germline loops: CDR1 MNHNS, CDR2 SASEGT.

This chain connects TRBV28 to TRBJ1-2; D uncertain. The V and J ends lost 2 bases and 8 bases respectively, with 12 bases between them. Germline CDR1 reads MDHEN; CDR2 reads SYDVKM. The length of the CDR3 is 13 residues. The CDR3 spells CASSLGSPGGYTF. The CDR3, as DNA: TGTGCCAGCAGTTTAGGTTCTCCTGGCGGCTACACCTTC.

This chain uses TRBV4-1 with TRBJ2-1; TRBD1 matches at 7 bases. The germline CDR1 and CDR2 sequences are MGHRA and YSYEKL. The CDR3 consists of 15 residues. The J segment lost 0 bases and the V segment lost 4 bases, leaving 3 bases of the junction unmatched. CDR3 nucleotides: TGCGCCAGCAGCCGCGGACAGGTCTCCTACAATGAGCAGTTCTTC. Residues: CASSRGQVSYNEQFF.

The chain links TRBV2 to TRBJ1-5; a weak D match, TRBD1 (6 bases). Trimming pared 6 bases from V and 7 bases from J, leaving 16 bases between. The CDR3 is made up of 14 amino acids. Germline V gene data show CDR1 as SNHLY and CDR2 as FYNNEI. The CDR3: CASRAGEKGQPQHF. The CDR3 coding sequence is TGTGCCAGCAGAGCAGGGGAGAAGGGACAGCCCCAGCATTTT.

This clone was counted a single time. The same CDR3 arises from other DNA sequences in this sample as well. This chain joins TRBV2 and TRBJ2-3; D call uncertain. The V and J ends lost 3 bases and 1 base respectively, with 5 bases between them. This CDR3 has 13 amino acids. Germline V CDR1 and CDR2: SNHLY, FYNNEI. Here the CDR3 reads CASSDEGTDTQYF. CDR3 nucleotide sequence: TGTGCCAGCAGTGATGAGGGCACAGATACGCAGTATTTT.

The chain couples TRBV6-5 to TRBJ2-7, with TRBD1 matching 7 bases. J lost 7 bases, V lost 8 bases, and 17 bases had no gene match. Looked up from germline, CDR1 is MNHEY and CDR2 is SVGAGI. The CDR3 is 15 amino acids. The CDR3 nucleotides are TGTGCCAGCCGAGGCCCCCCGGGACAGAGTACAGAGCAGTACTTC. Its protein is CASRGPPGQSTEQYF.

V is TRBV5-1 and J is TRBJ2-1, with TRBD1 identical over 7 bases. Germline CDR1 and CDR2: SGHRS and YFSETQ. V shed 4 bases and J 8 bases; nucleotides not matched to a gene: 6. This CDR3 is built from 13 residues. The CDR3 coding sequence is TGCGCCAGCAGCGGAGACAGGGCCCATGAGCAGTTCTTC. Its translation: CASSGDRAHEQFF.

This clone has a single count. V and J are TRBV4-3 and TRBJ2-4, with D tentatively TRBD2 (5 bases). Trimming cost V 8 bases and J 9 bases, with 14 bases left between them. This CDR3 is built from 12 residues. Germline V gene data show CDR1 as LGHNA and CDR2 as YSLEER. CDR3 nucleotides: TGCGCCAGCGGGAGCTCGATGGGCATTCAGTACTTC. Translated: CASGSSMGIQYF.

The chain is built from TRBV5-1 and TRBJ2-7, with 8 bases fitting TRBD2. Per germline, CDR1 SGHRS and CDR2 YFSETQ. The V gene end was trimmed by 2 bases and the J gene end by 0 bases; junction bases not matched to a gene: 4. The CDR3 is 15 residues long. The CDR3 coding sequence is TGCGCCAGCAGCTTCGTACTAGCGGACTCCTACGAGCAGTACTTC. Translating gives CASSFVLADSYEQYF.

CDR3 sequence: CASSVGTGGYEQYF. The CDR3 DNA follows: TGTGCCAGCAGTGTCGGGACAGGGGGCTACGAGCAGTACTTC. This chain uses TRBV2 with TRBJ2-7; TRBD1 agrees at 11 bases. This CDR3 region has 14 residues. V was pared by 4 bases and J by 3 bases, with 2 bases of the junction left unmatched. Germline V gene lookup returns CDR1 SNHLY and CDR2 FYNNEI.

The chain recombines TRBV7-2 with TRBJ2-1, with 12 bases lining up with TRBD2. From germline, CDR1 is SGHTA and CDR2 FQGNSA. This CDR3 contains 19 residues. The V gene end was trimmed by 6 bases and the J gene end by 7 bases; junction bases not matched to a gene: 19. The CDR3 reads CASSLTGLAGGPRENEQFF. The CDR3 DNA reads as TGTGCCAGCAGTTTGACCGGGCTAGCGGGAGGGCCGCGCGAGAATGAGCAGTTCTTC.

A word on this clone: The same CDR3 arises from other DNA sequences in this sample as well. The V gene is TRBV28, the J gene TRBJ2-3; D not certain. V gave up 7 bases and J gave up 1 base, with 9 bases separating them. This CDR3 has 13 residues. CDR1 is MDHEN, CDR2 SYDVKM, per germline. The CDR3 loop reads CASTPPGTDTQYF. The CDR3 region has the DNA TGTGCCAGCACCCCACCCGGCACAGATACGCAGTATTTT.

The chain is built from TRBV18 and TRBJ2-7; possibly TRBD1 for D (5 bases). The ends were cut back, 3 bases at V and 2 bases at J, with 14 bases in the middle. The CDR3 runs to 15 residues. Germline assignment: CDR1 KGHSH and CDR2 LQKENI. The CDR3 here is CASSPITQGPYEQYF. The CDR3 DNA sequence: TGTGCCAGCTCACCGATTACCCAGGGTCCCTACGAGCAGTACTTC.

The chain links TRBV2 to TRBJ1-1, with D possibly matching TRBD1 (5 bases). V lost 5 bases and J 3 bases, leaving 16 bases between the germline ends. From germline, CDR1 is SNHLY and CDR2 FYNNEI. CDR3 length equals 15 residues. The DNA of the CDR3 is TGTGCCAGCAGTCCATCCCAGGGTTTTGACACTGAAGCTTTCTTT. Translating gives CASSPSQGFDTEAFF.

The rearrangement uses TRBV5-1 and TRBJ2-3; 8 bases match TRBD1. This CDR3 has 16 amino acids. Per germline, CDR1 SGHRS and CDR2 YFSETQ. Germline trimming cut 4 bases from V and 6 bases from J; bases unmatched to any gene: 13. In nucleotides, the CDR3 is TGCGCCAGCAGCCGATCCGGACAGGGAGAAGGGGATACGCAGTATTTT. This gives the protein CASSRSGQGEGDTQYF.

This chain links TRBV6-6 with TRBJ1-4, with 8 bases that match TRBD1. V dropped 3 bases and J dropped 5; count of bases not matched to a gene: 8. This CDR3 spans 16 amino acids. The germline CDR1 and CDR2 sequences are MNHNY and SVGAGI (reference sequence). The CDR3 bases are TGTGCCAGCAGTTATCTTCGACAGGGGACAAATGAAAAACTGTTTTTT. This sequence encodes CASSYLRQGTNEKLFF.

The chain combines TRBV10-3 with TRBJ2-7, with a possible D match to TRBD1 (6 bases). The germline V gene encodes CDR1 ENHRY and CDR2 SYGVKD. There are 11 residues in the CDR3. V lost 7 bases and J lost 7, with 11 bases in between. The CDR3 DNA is TGTGCCATCACAACAGGGCGAGAGCAGTACTTC. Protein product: CAITTGREQYF.

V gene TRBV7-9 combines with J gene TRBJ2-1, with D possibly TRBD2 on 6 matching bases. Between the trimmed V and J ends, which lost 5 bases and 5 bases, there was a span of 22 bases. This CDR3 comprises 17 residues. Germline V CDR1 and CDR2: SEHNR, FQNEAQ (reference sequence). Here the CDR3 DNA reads TGTGCCAGCAGCCCCGTACCTCGGGGACTGGTAAACAATGAGCAGTTCTTC. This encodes CASSPVPRGLVNNEQFF.

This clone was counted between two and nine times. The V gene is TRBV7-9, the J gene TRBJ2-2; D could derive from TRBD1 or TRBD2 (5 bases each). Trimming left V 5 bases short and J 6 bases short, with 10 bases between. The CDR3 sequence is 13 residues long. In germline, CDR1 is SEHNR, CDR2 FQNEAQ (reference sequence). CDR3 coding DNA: TGTGCCAGCAGCCGGGACGGGGCCGGGGAGCTGTTTTTT. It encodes CASSRDGAGELFF.

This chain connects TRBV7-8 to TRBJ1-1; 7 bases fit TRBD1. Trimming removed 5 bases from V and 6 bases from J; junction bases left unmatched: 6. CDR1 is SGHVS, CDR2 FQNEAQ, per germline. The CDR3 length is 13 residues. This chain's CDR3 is CASSPDRYAEAFF. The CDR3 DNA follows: TGTGCCAGCAGCCCGGACAGGTATGCTGAAGCTTTCTTT.

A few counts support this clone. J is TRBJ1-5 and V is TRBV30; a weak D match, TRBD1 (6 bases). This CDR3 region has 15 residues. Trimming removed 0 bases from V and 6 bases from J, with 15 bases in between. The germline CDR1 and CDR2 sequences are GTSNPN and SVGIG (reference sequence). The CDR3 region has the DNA TGTGCCTGGAGTGTACGTTCAGGGGATAGTCAGCCCCAGCATTTT. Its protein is CAWSVRSGDSQPQHF.